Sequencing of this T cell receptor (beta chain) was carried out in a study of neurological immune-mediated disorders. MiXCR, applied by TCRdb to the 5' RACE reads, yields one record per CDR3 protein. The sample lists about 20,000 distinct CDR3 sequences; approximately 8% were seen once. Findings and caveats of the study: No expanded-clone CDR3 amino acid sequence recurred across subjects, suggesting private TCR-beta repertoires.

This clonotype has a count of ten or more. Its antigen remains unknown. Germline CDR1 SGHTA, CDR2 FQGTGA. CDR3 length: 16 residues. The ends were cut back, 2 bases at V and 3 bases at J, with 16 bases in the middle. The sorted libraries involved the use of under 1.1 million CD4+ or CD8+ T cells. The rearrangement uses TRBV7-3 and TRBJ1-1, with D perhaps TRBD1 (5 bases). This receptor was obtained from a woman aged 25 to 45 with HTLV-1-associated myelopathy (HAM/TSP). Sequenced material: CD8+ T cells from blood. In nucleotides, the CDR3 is TGTGCCAGCAGCTTAGTTTCGTTAGGGACCCACACTGAAGCTTTCTTT. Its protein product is CASSLVSLGTHTEAFF.